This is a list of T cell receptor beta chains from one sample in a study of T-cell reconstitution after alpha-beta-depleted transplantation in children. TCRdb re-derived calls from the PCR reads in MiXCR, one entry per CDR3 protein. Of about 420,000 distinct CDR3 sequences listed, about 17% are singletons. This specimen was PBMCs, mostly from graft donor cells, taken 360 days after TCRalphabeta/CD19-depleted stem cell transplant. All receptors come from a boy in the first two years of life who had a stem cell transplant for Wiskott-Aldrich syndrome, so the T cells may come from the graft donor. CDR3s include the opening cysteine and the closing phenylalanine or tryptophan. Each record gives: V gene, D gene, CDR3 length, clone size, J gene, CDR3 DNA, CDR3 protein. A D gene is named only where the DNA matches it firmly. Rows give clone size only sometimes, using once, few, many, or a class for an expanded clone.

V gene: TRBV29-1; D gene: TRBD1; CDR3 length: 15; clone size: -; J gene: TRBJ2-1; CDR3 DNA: TGCAGCGTGGAGGGGGGGACAGGGATTTACAATGAGCAGTTCTTC; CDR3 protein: CSVEGGTGIYNEQFF
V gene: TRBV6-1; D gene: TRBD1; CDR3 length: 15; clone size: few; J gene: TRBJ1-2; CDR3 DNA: TGTGCCAGCAGTGCTGATCCACAGGGGTCCTATGGCTACACCTTC; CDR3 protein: CASSADPQGSYGYTF
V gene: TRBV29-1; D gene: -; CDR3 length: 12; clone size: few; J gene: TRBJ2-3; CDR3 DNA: TGCAGCGTTGAAATTTCTAGTAATACGCAGTATTTT; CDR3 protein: CSVEISSNTQYF
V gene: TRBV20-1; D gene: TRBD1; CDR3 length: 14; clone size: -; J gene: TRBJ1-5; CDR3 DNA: TGCAGTGCTAGATCTAACAGGGGCCATCAGCCCCAGCATTTT; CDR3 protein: CSARSNRGHQPQHF
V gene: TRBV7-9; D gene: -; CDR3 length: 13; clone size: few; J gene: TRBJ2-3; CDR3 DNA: TGTGCCAGCAGCTTAGTCGATAGGGGTACGCAGTATTTT; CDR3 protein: CASSLVDRGTQYF
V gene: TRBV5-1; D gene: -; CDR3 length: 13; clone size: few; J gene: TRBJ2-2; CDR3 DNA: TGCGCCAGCAGCCCTACAATTTCCGGGGAGCTGTTTTTT; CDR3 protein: CASSPTISGELFF
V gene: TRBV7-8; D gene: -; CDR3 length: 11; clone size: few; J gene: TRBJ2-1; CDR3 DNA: TGTGCCAGCAGCTCGCAGGGTTCTCGGTTCTTC; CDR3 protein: CASSSQGSRFF
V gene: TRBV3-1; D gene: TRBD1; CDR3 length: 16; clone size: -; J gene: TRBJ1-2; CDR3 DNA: TGTGCCAGCAGCCAAGGGTTTTGGACAGGCGGCGATGGCTACACCTTC; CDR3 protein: CASSQGFWTGGDGYTF
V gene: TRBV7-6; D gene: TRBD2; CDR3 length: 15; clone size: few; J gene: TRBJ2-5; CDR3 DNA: TGTGCCAGCAGCTTAGCTATAGCGGGAGGAGAGACCCAGTACTTC; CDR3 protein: CASSLAIAGGETQYF
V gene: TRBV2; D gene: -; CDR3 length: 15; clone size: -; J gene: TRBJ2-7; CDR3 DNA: TGTGCCAGCAAGGGTCTCCGGGCTAAACCCTACGAGCAGTACTTC; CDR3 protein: CASKGLRAKPYEQYF
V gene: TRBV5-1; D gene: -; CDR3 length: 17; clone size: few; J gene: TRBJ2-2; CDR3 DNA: TGCGCCAGCAGCTTGAGTGTCTTGCAGGCGAACACCGGGGAGCTGTTTTTT; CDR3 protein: CASSLSVLQANTGELFF
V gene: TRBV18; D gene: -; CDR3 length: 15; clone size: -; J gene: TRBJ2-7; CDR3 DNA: TGTGCCAGCTCACTTGAAGGATGGCAGACCTACGAGCAGTACTTC; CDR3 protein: CASSLEGWQTYEQYF
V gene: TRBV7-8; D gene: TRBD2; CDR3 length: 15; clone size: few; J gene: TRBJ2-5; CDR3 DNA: TGTGCCAGCAGCTGGGGACTAGCGGCACAAGAGACCCAGTACTTC; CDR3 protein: CASSWGLAAQETQYF
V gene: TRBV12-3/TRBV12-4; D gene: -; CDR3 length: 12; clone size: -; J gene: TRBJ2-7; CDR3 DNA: TGTGCCAGCAGTGGTAGCGCGTACGAGCAGTACTTC; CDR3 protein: CASSGSAYEQYF
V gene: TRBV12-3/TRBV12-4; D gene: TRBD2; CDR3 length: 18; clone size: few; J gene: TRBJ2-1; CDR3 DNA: TGTGCCAGCAGTTTATTTCCCGGCGGGAGTGTCGCCTACAATGAGCAGTTCTTC; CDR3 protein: CASSLFPGGSVAYNEQFF
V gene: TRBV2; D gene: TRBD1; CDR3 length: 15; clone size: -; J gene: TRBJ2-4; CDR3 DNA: TGTGCCAGCAACGGACAGGGGGAGGCCAAAAACATTCAGTACTTC; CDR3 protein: CASNGQGEAKNIQYF
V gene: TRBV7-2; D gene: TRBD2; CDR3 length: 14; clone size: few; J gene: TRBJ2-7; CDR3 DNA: TGTGCCAGCAGCCCACGACTAGCGGGCTACGAGCAGTACTTC; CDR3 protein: CASSPRLAGYEQYF
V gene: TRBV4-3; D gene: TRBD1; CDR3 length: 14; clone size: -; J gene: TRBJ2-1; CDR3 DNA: TGCGCCAGCAGCCAACGGCTAACAGGGGATGAGCAGTTCTTC; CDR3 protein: CASSQRLTGDEQFF
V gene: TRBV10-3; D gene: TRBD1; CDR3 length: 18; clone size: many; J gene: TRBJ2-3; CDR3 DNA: TGTGCCATCAGTGAGCTACCCAGGACAGGGGTGGGCACAGATACGCAGTATTTT; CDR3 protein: CAISELPRTGVGTDTQYF
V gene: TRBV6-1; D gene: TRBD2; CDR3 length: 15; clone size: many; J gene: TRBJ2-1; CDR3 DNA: TGTGCCAGCAGTCCCCTGGGACTAGCCAACAATGAGCAGTTCTTC; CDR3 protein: CASSPLGLANNEQFF
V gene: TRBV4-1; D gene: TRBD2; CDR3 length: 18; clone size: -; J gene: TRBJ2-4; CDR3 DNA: TGCGCCAGCAGCCAAGTGCCAGCGGGGGGGCCTGCCAAAAACATTCAGTACTTC; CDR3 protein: CASSQVPAGGPAKNIQYF
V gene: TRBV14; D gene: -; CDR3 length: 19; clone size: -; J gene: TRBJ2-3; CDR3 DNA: TGTGCCAGCAGCCAAGAGAATGAAAAGTGGCCGCGGGGCACAGATACGCAGTATTTT; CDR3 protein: CASSQENEKWPRGTDTQYF
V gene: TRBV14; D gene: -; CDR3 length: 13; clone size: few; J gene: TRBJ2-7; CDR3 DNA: TGTGCCAGCAGCCAGGTTCGCGGATACGAGCAGTACTTC; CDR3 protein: CASSQVRGYEQYF
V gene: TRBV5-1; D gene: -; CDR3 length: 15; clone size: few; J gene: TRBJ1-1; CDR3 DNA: TGCGCCAGCAGCTTGATGACCGGCAGTAACACTGAAGCTTTCTTT; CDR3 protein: CASSLMTGSNTEAFF
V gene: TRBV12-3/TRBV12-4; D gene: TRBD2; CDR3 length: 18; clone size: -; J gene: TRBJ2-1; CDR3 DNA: TGTGCCAGCACCACCTTAGCGGGAGTATGGAAATCCTACAATGAGCAGTTCTTC; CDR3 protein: CASTTLAGVWKSYNEQFF
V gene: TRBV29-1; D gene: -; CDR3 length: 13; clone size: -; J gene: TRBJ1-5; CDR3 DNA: TGCAGCGTTGAATTGGTTAAGGGTCAGCCCCAGCATTTT; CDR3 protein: CSVELVKGQPQHF
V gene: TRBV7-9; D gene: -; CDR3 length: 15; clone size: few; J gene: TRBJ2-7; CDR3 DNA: TGTGCCAGCAGCCGGGTGACAGGAGCTCTACGGGAGCAGTACTTC; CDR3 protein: CASSRVTGALREQYF
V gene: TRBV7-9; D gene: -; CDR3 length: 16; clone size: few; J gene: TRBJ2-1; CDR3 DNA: TGTGCCAGCAGCTCCGTTTGGAGCGGAGGGTACAATGAGCAGTTCTTC; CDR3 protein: CASSSVWSGGYNEQFF
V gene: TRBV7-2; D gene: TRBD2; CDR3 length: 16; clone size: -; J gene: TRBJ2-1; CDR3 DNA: TGTGCCAGCAGCATAACTAGCGGCCTTTCCTACAATGAGCAGTTCTTC; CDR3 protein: CASSITSGLSYNEQFF
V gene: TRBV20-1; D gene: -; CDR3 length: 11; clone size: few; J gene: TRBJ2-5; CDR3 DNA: TGCAGTGTGCGCAGGCAAGAGACCCAGTACTTC; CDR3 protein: CSVRRQETQYF
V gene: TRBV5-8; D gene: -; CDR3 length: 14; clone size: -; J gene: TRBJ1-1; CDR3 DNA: TGTGCCAGCAGCTTGCTAGTTCCGAACACTGAAGCTTTCTTT; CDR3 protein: CASSLLVPNTEAFF
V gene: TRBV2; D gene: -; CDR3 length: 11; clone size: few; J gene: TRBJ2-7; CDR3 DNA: TGTGCCAGCGTTACCTCCTACGAGCAGTACTTC; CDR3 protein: CASVTSYEQYF
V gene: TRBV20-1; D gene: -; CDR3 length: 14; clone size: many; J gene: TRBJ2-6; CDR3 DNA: TGCAGTGCTAGCGGGGGACCTGGGGCCAACGTCCTGACTTTC; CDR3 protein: CSASGGPGANVLTF
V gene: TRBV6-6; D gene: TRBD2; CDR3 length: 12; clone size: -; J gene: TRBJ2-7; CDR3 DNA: TGTGCCAGCGGGGGAGGGAGTAGGGAGCAGTACTTC; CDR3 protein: CASGGGSREQYF
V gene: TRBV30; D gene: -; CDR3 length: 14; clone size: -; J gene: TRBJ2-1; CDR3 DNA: TGTGCCTGGAGTGTACAATTCGCGGGGAATGAGCAGTTCTTC; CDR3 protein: CAWSVQFAGNEQFF
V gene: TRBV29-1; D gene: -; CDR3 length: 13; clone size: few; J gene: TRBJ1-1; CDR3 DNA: TGCAGCGTTGAAGTCACCGCGGACACTGAAGCTTTCTTT; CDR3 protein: CSVEVTADTEAFF
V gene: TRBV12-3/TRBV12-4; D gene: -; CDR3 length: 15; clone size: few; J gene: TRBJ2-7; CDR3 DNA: TGTGCCAGCACCGCCACAGGGGTGGGAGGGTACGAGCAGTACTTC; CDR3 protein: CASTATGVGGYEQYF
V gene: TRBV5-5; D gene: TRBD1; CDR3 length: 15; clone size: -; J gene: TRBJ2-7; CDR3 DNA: TGTGCCAGCAGCTCCCGGGACAGGGCGATCTACGAGCAGTACTTC; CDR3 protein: CASSSRDRAIYEQYF
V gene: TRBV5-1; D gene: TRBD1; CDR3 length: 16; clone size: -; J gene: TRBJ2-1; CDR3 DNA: TGCGCCAGCAGCTTGCCCTGGGACAGAATAGCTCATGAGCAGTTCTTC; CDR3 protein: CASSLPWDRIAHEQFF
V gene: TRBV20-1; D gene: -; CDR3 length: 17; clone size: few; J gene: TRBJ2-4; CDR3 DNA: TGCAGTGCTAGAGGGGGGCTTTGGGTCCTAGCCAAAAACATTCAGTACTTC; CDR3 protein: CSARGGLWVLAKNIQYF